This T cell receptor (beta chain) was sequenced in a study of T cells in Graves' hyperthyroidism and ophthalmopathy. CDR1 and CDR2 (germline): MNHEY, SVGEGT. CDR3 length equals 13 residues. J gave up 6 bases and V 10 bases, and 8 bases lay outside the gene matches. This clonotype was seen ten or more times. Amplified regions were TCR beta CDR3 sequences from RNA transcripts. Carried out on the TCR CDR3, a first-round RT-PCR used the HTBI primer set. TCRdb analysed the multiplex PCR reads with MiXCR anew, one entry per CDR3 protein. The sample records over 550,000 distinct CDR3 sequences, 16% being singletons. Over 18 months, lack of ophthalmopathy progression marked Graves' hyperthyroidism as stable.

Sequenced sample: blood. The gene calls are TRBV6-2 or TRBV6-3 and TRBJ1-1; 10 bases agree with TRBD1. The sequence derives from a woman aged 18-29 years with Graves' hyperthyroidism. The CDR3 coding sequence is TGTGCCACCGCCGTCGGACAGGGGGCTGAAGCTTTCTTT. It translates to CATAVGQGAEAFF.